The 21 T cell receptor beta chains below come from one sample, sequenced in a study of cytomegalovirus exposure and HLA in healthy donors. 13 Jbeta primers and 60 Vbeta primers were used for the PCR. Here immunoSEQ multiplex PCR was the method, and the copy in TCRdb shows in-frame clones only, minus some. Seen here are about 140,000 clones, about 77% observed once, and the top ten hold 1.1% to 1.5%. The sequencing sample was made of PBMCs. Source of these receptors: a woman between 40 and 55 years old in good health and CMV-seronegative.

V gene TRBV19 combines with J gene TRBJ2-7; 7 bases match TRBD2. Germline V gene lookup returns CDR1 LNHDA and CDR2 SQIVND (reference sequence). This CDR3 has 13 residues. Unmatched junction bases numbered 4, after V lost 4 bases and J lost 4 bases. The DNA of the CDR3 is TGTGCCAGTAGTACCGGACTAGTTTACGAGCAGTACTTC. The encoded protein is CASSTGLVYEQYF.

The chain employs TRBV4-2 and TRBJ1-1; TRBD1 is a possible D gene (5 bases). This CDR3 spans 16 amino acids. V gave up 1 base and J gave up 2 bases, with 14 bases separating them. Germline CDR1 and CDR2: LGHNA and YNFKEQ. The CDR3 is CASSQARGLTNTEAFF. The CDR3 coding sequence is TGTGCCAGCAGCCAAGCTAGGGGCCTAACCAACACTGAAGCTTTCTTT.

This clone showed up just a few times. The rearrangement links TRBV19 to TRBJ2-5; a possible D gene is TRBD2 (6 bases). Germline assignment: CDR1 LNHDA and CDR2 SQIVND (reference sequence). This CDR3 spans 13 amino acids. V was pared by 7 bases and J by 4 bases, with 13 bases between. This chain's CDR3 is CASNPPGVETQYF. As DNA, the CDR3 is TGTGCCAGTAACCCCCCGGGGGTAGAGACCCAGTACTTC. Together with reference TRBV19 and TRBJ2-5, the CDR3 gives the full variable domain: DGGITQSPKYLFRKEGQNVTLSCEQNLNHDAMYWYRQDPGQGLRLIYYSQIVNDFQKGDIAEGYSVSREKKESFPLTVTSAQKNPTAFYLCASNPPGVETQYFGPGTRLLVL.

This clone turned up a few times. The V call is TRBV6-5, the J call TRBJ1-4, with 8 bases fitting TRBD1. The CDR3 spans 15 residues. The germline V gene encodes CDR1 MNHEY and CDR2 SVGAGI. V was pared by 0 bases and J by 7 bases, with 4 bases of the junction left unmatched. As DNA, the CDR3 is TGTGCCAGCAGTTACTCCACAGGGGGGGGTGAAAAACTGTTTTTT. It encodes CASSYSTGGGEKLFF.

For the CDR3, the DNA is TGTGCCAGCAGTTACGGGGGGGAGAAAGAGACCCAGTACTTC. Protein: CASSYGGEKETQYF. The V gene is TRBV6-5, the J gene TRBJ2-5; 7 bases agree with TRBD2. From germline, CDR1 is MNHEY and CDR2 SVGAGI. CDR3 length equals 14 residues. The J segment lost 3 bases and the V segment lost 2 bases, leaving 3 bases of the junction unmatched.

The CDR3 loop reads CASSEYYRENTEAFF. CDR3 nucleotide sequence: TGTGCCAGCAGTGAATATTACAGGGAGAACACTGAAGCTTTCTTT. The chain uses TRBV25-1 and TRBJ1-1, with a possible D match to TRBD1 (6 bases). The CDR3 is 15 amino acids. Trimming removed 0 bases from V and 1 base from J, with 9 bases in between. Germline values: CDR1 MGHDK, CDR2 SYGVNS.

The chain employs TRBV7-6 and TRBJ1-1; 9 nucleotides align to TRBD1. The CDR3 contains 15 residues. Losses at the gene ends were 4 bases for V and 0 bases for J; bases not matched to a gene: 3. Germline V gives CDR1 SGHVS, CDR2 FNYEAQ. CDR3 amino acids: CASSSRDRVNTEAFF. The CDR3 nucleotides are TGTGCCAGCAGCTCACGGGACAGGGTGAACACTGAAGCTTTCTTT.

The rearrangement uses TRBV10-3 and TRBJ1-2; 9 nucleotides align to TRBD1. Losses at the gene ends were 7 bases for V and 7 bases for J; bases not matched to a gene: 10. This CDR3 region has 14 residues. The V gene's germline CDR1 is ENHRY and CDR2 SYGVKD. In nucleotides, the CDR3 is TGTGCCATCAACGGGGACAGGGCGGAGGGTGGCTACACCTTC. Protein sequence: CAINGDRAEGGYTF.

This clone was counted between two and nine times. The DNA of the CDR3 is TGCAGCGGCACGGGACAGGTTAACACTGAAGCTTTCTTT. This translates into CSGTGQVNTEAFF. The chain carries TRBV29-1 and TRBJ1-1; 8 bases fit TRBD1. V trimming: 7 bases; J trimming: 2 bases; junction bases outside the gene matches: 6. The CDR3 runs 13 residues. In germline, CDR1 is SQVTM, CDR2 ANQGSEA.

This chain connects TRBV30 to TRBJ1-5; no reliable D call. The germline V gene has CDR1 GTSNPN and CDR2 SVGIG (reference sequence). V lost 1 base and J 1 base, leaving 23 bases between the germline ends. CDR3 size: 19 residues. CDR3 in amino acids: CAWSARDRSGPGSNQPQHF. CDR3 bases: TGTGCCTGGAGTGCCCGGGATCGGTCGGGCCCGGGGAGCAATCAGCCCCAGCATTTT.

The V call is TRBV5-1, the J call TRBJ1-2, with D uncertain. The CDR3 is 14 residues long. Per the germline V gene, CDR1 is SGHRS and CDR2 is YFSETQ. Trimming shortened V by 0 bases and J by 0 bases, and 6 bases separated the two germline ends. This chain's CDR3 is CASSLDSTNYGYTF. The CDR3 nucleotides are TGCGCCAGCAGCTTGGACAGTACTAACTATGGCTACACCTTC.

The rearrangement links TRBV9 to TRBJ2-3; a weak D match, TRBD2 (5 bases). The CDR3 contains 16 residues. The V end was cut by 0 bases, the J end by 2 bases, with 13 bases between. Germline loops: CDR1 SGDLS, CDR2 YYNGEE. CDR3 DNA sequence: TGTGCCAGCAGCGTAGTGGCTAGCTGGGACACAGATACGCAGTATTTT. Encoded protein: CASSVVASWDTDTQYF. Based on the CDR3 plus reference TRBV9 and TRBJ2-3, the full variable domain is DSGVTQTPKHLITATGQRVTLRCSPRSGDLSVYWYQQSLDQGLQFLIQYYNGEERAKGNILERFSAQQFPDLHSELNLSSLELGDSALYFCASSVVASWDTDTQYFGPGTRLTVL.

V and J are TRBV30 and TRBJ2-6; no clear D gene. The CDR3 runs 14 residues. Germline loops: CDR1 GTSNPN, CDR2 SVGIG (reference sequence). V shed 0 bases and J shed 0 bases, with 3 bases lying between them. CDR3 sequence (DNA): TGTGCCTGGAGTGTAGCCTCTGGGGCCAACGTCCTGACTTTC. As protein: CAWSVASGANVLTF.

This rearrangement joins TRBV19 to TRBJ1-3, with D perhaps TRBD1 (5 bases). Trimming took 7 bases from V and 2 from J, leaving 12 bases between them. The CDR3 is made up of 14 amino acids. Germline V CDR1 and CDR2: LNHDA, SQIVND (reference sequence). CDR3 sequence: CASINRNAGNTIYF. The CDR3 coding sequence is TGTGCCAGTATTAACAGGAACGCTGGAAACACCATATATTTT.

In this sample, this clone turned up once. The V call is TRBV29-1, the J call TRBJ2-3; D might be TRBD2 (5 bases). This CDR3 has 14 residues. Germline CDR1 is SQVTM and CDR2 is ANQGSEA. Between the trimmed V and J ends, which lost 6 bases and 0 bases, there was a span of 13 bases. This chain's CDR3 is CSVPGAVSTDTQYF. CDR3 nucleotide sequence: TGCAGCGTCCCCGGAGCGGTTAGCACAGATACGCAGTATTTT.

The V and J genes are TRBV5-6 and TRBJ1-2; no clear D. The CDR3 is 12 residues long. Trimming stripped 0 bases from V and 4 bases from J, with 4 bases between. Germline-derived CDR1 and CDR2 are SGHDT and YYEEEE. The CDR3 here is CASSLAIYGYTF. In nucleotides, the CDR3 is TGTGCCAGCAGCTTGGCCATCTATGGCTACACCTTC.

The chain employs TRBV18 and TRBJ1-4; 9 bases are a match to TRBD1. V lost 5 bases to trimming and J lost 5 bases; unmatched junction nucleotides: 15. Germline V gene lookup returns CDR1 KGHSH and CDR2 LQKENI. This CDR3 contains 18 residues. The CDR3 protein is CASSAGTGIGTLNEKLFF. The DNA of the CDR3 is TGTGCCAGCTCAGCCGGGACAGGGATCGGGACTCTGAATGAAAAACTGTTTTTT. Full variable domain (missing parts from reference TRBV18 and TRBJ1-4): NAGVMQNPRHLVRRRGQEARLRCSPMKGHSHVYWYRQLPEEGLKFMVYLQKENIIDESGMPKERFSAEFPKEGPSILRIQQVVRGDSAAYFCASSAGTGIGTLNEKLFFGSGTQLSVL.

This chain joins TRBV5-1 and TRBJ2-5; tentatively, D is TRBD2 (5 bases). This CDR3 spans 13 amino acids. Germline V gene sequence: CDR1 SGHRS, CDR2 YFSETQ. The ends were cut back, 3 bases at V and 0 bases at J, with 6 bases in the middle. The DNA for the CDR3 is TGCGCCAGCAGCTCGGACTACCAAGAGACCCAGTACTTC. Translated: CASSSDYQETQYF. Supplemented by reference TRBV5-1 and TRBJ2-5, the full variable domain reads KAGVTQTPRYLIKTRGQQVTLSCSPISGHRSVSWYQQTPGQGLQFLFEYFSETQRNKGNFPGRFSGRQFSNSRSEMNVSTLELGDSALYLCASSSDYQETQYFGPGTRLLVL.

This clone was observed a handful of times. The CDR3 sequence: CASTPGRRWNTGELFF. In nucleotides, the CDR3 is TGTGCCAGCACCCCGGGGAGGAGGTGGAACACCGGGGAGCTGTTTTTT. The chain uses TRBV7-3 and TRBJ2-2; perhaps TRBD2 as D (6 bases). The CDR3 totals 16 residues. Germline V CDR1 and CDR2: SGHTA, FQGTGA. Trimming left V 7 bases short and J 1 base short, with 16 bases between.

The chain couples TRBV10-3 to TRBJ1-2, with a weak D call TRBD1 (6 bases). V was shortened by 2 bases and J by 9 bases, with 28 bases between the two germline ends. Germline CDR1 reads ENHRY; CDR2 reads SYGVKD. This CDR3 is 18 amino acids long. The CDR3 sequence is CAISEMRPGGPGVYSYTF. DNA for the CDR3: TGTGCCATCAGTGAGATGAGACCGGGGGGCCCCGGGGTTTATAGCTACACCTTC.

The V call is TRBV6-5, the J call TRBJ2-7, with D possibly being TRBD2 (6 bases). Germline CDR1 is MNHEY and CDR2 is SVGAGI. V was cut by 0 bases and J by 6 bases, with 12 bases left in between. There are 14 residues in the CDR3. The CDR3 DNA reads as TGTGCCAGCAGTTACTCGGCGCGGGGACTCGAGCAGTACTTC. Residues: CASSYSARGLEQYF.